This is a list of T cell receptor beta chains from one sample in a study of blood T cell repertoires in COVID-19. Generated by immunoSEQ multiplex PCR, the TCRdb table keeps only in-frame clones and is missing some. The sample carries about 59,000 clones, around four fifths recorded once. What was sequenced was peripheral blood. The source of these receptors is a woman aged 45-60 years with active or convalescent COVID-19. CDR3s include the opening cysteine and the closing phenylalanine or tryptophan. A D gene is named only where the DNA matches it firmly. Clone size appears in some rows only: once, few, many, or a class for an expanded clone.

CDR3aa | CDR3nt | len | v_gene | abundance | j_gene | d_gene
CASSEALNSLAF | TGTGCCAGCAGTGAAGCGCTCAACTCCTTGGCCTTC | 12 | TRBV2 | many | TRBJ1-2 | -
CAISESSTGTEAFF | TGTGCCATCAGTGAGTCCTCTACAGGGACTGAAGCTTTCTTT | 14 | TRBV10-3 | once | TRBJ1-1 | -
CASSLGQAANEQFF | TGCGCCAGCAGCCTCGGACAGGCGGCCAATGAGCAGTTCTTC | 14 | TRBV5-1 | - | TRBJ2-1 | TRBD1
CASSPRTGNSNQPQHF | TGTGCCAGCAGTCCACGGACAGGAAATAGCAATCAGCCCCAGCATTTT | 16 | TRBV27 | - | TRBJ1-5 | TRBD1
CASSFLAGTDTQYF | TGTGCCAGCAGTTTCTTAGCGGGAACAGATACGCAGTATTTT | 14 | TRBV28 | - | TRBJ2-3 | TRBD2
CASSPMTLVAYEQYF | TGTGCCAGCAGCCCAATGACACTAGTCGCCTACGAGCAGTACTTC | 15 | TRBV5-6 | - | TRBJ2-7 | -
CASSPQGARTEAFF | TGTGCCAGCAGCCCACAGGGGGCCAGGACTGAAGCTTTCTTT | 14 | TRBV6-6 | few | TRBJ1-1 | TRBD1
CASSQGGGAVNTEAFF | TGTGCCAGCAGCCAAGGAGGCGGGGCCGTGAACACTGAAGCTTTCTTT | 16 | TRBV4-2 | few | TRBJ1-1 | -
CASSDGPTRETQYF | TGCGCCAGCAGTGATGGGCCTACGCGAGAGACCCAGTACTTC | 14 | TRBV10-1 | - | TRBJ2-5 | -
CASYFGAGGLTEAFF | TGTGCCAGCTATTTTGGGGCAGGGGGGCTCACTGAAGCTTTCTTT | 15 | TRBV6-5 | - | TRBJ1-1 | TRBD1
CASSLEASGSYGANVLTF | TGTGCCAGCAGCTTGGAGGCTAGCGGGAGCTATGGGGCCAACGTCCTGACTTTC | 18 | TRBV5-6 | few | TRBJ2-6 | TRBD2
CAWSVLGHSMNTEAFF | TGTGCCTGGAGTGTACTCGGACACTCCATGAACACTGAAGCTTTCTTT | 16 | TRBV30 | - | TRBJ1-1 | -
CASSFGFSYGGYTF | TGCGCCAGCAGCTTCGGGTTCTCCTATGGGGGCTACACCTTC | 14 | TRBV5-1 | once | TRBJ1-2 | -
CAHGTLRHEQYF | TGTGCCCACGGGACTCTTCGCCACGAGCAGTACTTC | 12 | TRBV30 | few | TRBJ2-7 | -
CSVERTSVAIQYF | TGCAGCGTTGAAAGGACTAGCGTGGCCATTCAGTACTTC | 13 | TRBV29-1 | few | TRBJ2-4 | TRBD2
CASSYSRDRGNEQYF | TGTGCCAGCAGTTACTCCCGGGACAGGGGGAACGAGCAGTACTTC | 15 | TRBV6-5 | - | TRBJ2-7 | TRBD1
CASSSTGGREKLFF | TGCGCCAGCAGCTCCACAGGGGGTCGGGAAAAACTGTTTTTT | 14 | TRBV5-1 | once | TRBJ1-4 | TRBD1
CSAGTGLETQYF | TGCAGCGCCGGGACAGGGTTGGAGACCCAGTACTTC | 12 | TRBV29-1 | few | TRBJ2-5 | TRBD1
CASSVATIPGQEQFF | TGTGCCAGCAGCGTAGCTACGATTCCGGGACAAGAGCAGTTCTTC | 15 | TRBV9 | - | TRBJ2-1 | -
CSVVVSDQETQYF | TGCAGCGTTGTTGTCTCGGACCAAGAGACCCAGTACTTC | 13 | TRBV29-1 | - | TRBJ2-5 | -
CASSSSGRSYTGELFF | TGCGCCAGCAGTTCAAGCGGGAGGTCGTACACCGGGGAGCTGTTTTTT | 16 | TRBV10-1 | - | TRBJ2-2 | TRBD2
CASSLQGENTEAFF | TGTGCCAGCAGTTTACAGGGGGAGAACACTGAAGCTTTCTTT | 14 | TRBV27 | - | TRBJ1-1 | TRBD1
CASKAGGRPVGVGDTQYF | TGTGCCAGCAAAGCTGGCGGGAGGCCTGTAGGGGTGGGAGATACGCAGTATTTT | 18 | TRBV28 | - | TRBJ2-3 | TRBD2
CASSGRDSGNYGYTF | TGTGCCAGCAGCGGTCGGGACAGCGGGAACTATGGCTACACCTTC | 15 | TRBV5-4 | - | TRBJ1-2 | TRBD1
CASSYTLRQPLVKNIQYF | TGTGCCAGCAGTTATACATTAAGACAGCCCTTGGTCAAAAACATTCAGTACTTC | 18 | TRBV6-2/TRBV6-3 | - | TRBJ2-4 | -
CASIQGSLNEQFF | TGTGCCAGCATACAGGGTTCCCTTAATGAGCAGTTCTTC | 13 | TRBV25-1 | - | TRBJ2-1 | -
CASSPPGQGDEKLFF | TGCGCCAGCAGCCCGCCGGGACAGGGGGATGAAAAACTGTTTTTT | 15 | TRBV4-1 | few | TRBJ1-4 | TRBD1
CASKDRNTEAFF | TGTGCCAGTAAGGACAGGAACACTGAAGCTTTCTTT | 12 | TRBV19 | - | TRBJ1-1 | -
CASSLAGQVMSFYNEQFF | TGCGCCAGCAGCTTGGCGGGACAGGTAATGTCCTTCTACAATGAGCAGTTCTTC | 18 | TRBV5-1 | - | TRBJ2-1 | TRBD1
CASSDPLQGAWTEAFF | TGTGCCAGCAGCGATCCCCTCCAGGGGGCTTGGACTGAAGCTTTCTTT | 16 | TRBV11-2 | - | TRBJ1-1 | TRBD1
CASSRGFTEAFF | TGTGCCAGCAGCCGAGGGTTTACTGAAGCTTTCTTT | 12 | TRBV7-9 | - | TRBJ1-1 | -
CASSMFGTVAGANVLTF | TGTGCCAGTAGTATGTTTGGGACAGTGGCTGGGGCCAACGTCCTGACTTTC | 17 | TRBV19 | - | TRBJ2-6 | TRBD1
CASSIPSGDYNEQFF | TGTGCCAGCAGCATACCTAGCGGAGACTACAATGAGCAGTTCTTC | 15 | TRBV7-9 | few | TRBJ2-1 | TRBD2
CASSPSGLAGGYEQFF | TGTGCCAGCAGCCCCTCGGGACTAGCGGGAGGTTATGAGCAGTTCTTC | 16 | TRBV5-5 | - | TRBJ2-1 | TRBD2
CTSSQFDSQETQYF | TGCACCAGCAGCCAGTTCGACAGCCAAGAGACCCAGTACTTC | 14 | TRBV1 | once | TRBJ2-5 | -
CASSKQGATAFF | TGTGCCAGTAGTAAACAGGGGGCGACGGCTTTCTTT | 12 | TRBV19 | few | TRBJ1-1 | TRBD1
CASSAIHRQGARYGYTF | TGTGCCAGCAGTGCAATCCACCGACAGGGGGCGCGCTATGGCTACACCTTC | 17 | TRBV6-1 | - | TRBJ1-2 | TRBD1